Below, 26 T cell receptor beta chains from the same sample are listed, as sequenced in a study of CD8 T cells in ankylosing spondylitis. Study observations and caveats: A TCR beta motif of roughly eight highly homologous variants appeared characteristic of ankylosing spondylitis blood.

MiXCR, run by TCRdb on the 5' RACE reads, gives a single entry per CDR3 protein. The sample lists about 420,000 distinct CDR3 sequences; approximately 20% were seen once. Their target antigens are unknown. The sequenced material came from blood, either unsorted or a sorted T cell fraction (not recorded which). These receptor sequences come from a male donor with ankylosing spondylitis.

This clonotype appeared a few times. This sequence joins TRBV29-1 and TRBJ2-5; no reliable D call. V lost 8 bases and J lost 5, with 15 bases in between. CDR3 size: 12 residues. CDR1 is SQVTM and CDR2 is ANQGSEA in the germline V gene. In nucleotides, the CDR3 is TGCAGCTCCAAAGCTTTAGGGGAGACCCAGTACTTC. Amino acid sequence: CSSKALGETQYF.

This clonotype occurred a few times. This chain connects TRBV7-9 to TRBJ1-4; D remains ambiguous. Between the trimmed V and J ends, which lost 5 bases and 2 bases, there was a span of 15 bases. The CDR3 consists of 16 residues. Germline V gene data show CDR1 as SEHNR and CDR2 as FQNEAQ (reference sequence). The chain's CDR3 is CASSDRPRQTNEKLFF. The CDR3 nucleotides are TGTGCCAGCAGCGATCGACCACGTCAGACTAATGAAAAACTGTTTTTT.

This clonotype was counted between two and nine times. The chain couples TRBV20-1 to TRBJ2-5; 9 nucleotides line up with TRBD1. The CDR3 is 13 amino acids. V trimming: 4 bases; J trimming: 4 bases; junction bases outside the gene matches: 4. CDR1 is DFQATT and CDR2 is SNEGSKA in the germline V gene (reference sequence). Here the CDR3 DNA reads TGCAGTGCTAACACAGGGGGCGCAGAGACCCAGTACTTC. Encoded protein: CSANTGGAETQYF.

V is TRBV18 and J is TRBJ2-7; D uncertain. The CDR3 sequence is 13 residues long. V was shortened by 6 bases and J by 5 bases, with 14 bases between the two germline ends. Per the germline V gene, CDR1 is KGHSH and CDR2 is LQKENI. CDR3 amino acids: CASSGIQADEQYF. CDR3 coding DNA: TGTGCCAGCTCGGGAATCCAGGCCGACGAGCAGTACTTC.

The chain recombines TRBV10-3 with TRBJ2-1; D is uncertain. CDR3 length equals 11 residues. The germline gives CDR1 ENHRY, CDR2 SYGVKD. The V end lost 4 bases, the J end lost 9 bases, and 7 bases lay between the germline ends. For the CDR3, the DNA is TGTGCCATCAGTGGCGGAAGTGAGCAGTTCTTC. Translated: CAISGGSEQFF.

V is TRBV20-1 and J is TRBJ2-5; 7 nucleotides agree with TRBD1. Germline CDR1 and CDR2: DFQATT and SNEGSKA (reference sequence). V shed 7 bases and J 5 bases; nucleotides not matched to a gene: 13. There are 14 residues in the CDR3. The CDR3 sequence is CSVPDRTGAETQYF. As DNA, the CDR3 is TGCAGTGTTCCGGACAGGACCGGCGCGGAGACCCAGTACTTC.

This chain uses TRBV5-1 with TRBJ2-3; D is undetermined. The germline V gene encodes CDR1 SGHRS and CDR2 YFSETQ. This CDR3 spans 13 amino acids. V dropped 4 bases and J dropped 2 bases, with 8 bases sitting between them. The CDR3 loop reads CASSPQPTDTQYF. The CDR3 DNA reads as TGCGCCAGCAGCCCCCAACCCACAGATACGCAGTATTTT.

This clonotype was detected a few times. As DNA, the CDR3 is TGTGCCAGTATCGGGACAGTGTACAATCAGCCCCAGCATTTT. It codes for CASIGTVYNQPQHF. The chain is built from TRBV19 and TRBJ1-5; the match to TRBD1 covers 7 bases. With V trimmed by 7 bases and J by 3 bases, 6 bases remained unmatched. This CDR3 has 14 amino acids. Germline assignment: CDR1 LNHDA and CDR2 SQIVND (reference sequence).

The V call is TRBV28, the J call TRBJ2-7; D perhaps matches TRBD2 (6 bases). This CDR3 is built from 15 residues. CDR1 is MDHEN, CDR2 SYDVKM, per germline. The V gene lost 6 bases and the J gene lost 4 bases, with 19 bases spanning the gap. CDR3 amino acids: CASSALGDFLYEQYF. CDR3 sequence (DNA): TGTGCCAGCAGCGCCCTGGGGGACTTCCTTTACGAGCAGTACTTC.

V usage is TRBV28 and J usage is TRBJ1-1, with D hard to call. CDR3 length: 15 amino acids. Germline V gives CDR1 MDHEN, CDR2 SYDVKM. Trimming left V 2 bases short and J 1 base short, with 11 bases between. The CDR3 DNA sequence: TGTGCCAGCAGTTTAAGTGGCAGAGAGAACACTGAAGCTTTCTTT. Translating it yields CASSLSGRENTEAFF. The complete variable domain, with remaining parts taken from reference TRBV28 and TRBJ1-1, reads DVKVTQSSRYLVKRTGEKVFLECVQDMDHENMFWYRQDPGLGLRLIYFSYDVKMKEKGDIPEGYSVSREKKERFSLILESASTNQTSMYLCASSLSGRENTEAFFGQGTRLTVV.

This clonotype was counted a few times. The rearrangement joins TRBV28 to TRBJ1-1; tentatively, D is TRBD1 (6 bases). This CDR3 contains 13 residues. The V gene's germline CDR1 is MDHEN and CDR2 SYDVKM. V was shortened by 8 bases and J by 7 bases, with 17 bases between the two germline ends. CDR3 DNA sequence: TGTGCCAGCCTGGGGGGCAGTACAAATGAAGCTTTCTTT. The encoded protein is CASLGGSTNEAFF.

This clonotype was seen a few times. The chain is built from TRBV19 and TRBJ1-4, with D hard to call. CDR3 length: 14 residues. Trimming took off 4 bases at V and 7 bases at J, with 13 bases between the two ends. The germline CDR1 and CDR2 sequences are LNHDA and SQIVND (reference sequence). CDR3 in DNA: TGTGCCAGTAGTAGGAGCCCGGGAGCTGAAAAACTGTTTTTT. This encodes CASSRSPGAEKLFF.

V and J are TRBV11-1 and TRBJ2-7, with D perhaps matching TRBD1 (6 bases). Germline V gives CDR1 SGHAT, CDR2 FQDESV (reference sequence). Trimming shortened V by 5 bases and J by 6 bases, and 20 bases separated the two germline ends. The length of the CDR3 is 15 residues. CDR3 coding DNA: TGTGCCAGCAGCAGACCGGGACAAGGTCTACTCGAGCAGTACTTC. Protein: CASSRPGQGLLEQYF.

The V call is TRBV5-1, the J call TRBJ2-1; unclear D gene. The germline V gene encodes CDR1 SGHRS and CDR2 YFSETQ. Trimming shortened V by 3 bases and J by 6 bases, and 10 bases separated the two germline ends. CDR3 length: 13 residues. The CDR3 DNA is TGCGCCAGCAGCTATTACGTAGGCAATGAGCAGTTCTTC. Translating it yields CASSYYVGNEQFF.

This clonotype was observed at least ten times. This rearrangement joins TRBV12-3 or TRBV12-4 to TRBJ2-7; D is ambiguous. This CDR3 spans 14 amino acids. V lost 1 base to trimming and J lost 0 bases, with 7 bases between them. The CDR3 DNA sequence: TGTGCCAGCAGTTTAGGCCAGAGCTCCTACGAGCAGTACTTC. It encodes CASSLGQSSYEQYF.

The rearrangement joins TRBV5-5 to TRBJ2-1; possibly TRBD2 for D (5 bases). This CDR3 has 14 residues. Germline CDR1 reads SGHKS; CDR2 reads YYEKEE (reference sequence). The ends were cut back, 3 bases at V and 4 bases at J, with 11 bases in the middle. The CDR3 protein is CASSWGGGYNEQFF. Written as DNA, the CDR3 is TGTGCCAGCAGCTGGGGTGGAGGTTACAATGAGCAGTTCTTC.

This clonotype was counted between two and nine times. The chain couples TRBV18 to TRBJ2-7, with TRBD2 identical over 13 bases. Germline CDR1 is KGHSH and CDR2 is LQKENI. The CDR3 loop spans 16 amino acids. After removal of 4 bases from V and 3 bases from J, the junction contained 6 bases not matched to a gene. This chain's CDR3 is CASSRGTSGMDYEQYF. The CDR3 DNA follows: TGTGCCAGCTCACGGGGGACTAGCGGGATGGACTACGAGCAGTACTTC.

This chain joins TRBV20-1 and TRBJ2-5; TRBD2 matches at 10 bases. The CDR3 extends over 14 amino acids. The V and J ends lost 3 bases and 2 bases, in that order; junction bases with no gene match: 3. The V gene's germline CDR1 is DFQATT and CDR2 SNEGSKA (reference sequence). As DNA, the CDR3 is TGCAGTGCTAGGGGACTAGCGTCTCAAGAGACCCAGTACTTC. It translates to CSARGLASQETQYF.

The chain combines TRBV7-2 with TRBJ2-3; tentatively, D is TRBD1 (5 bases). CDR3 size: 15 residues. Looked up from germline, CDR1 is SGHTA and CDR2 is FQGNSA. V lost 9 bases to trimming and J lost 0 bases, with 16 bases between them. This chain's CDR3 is CASARQSSSTDTQYF. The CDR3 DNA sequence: TGTGCCAGTGCGAGACAGAGCTCTAGCACAGATACGCAGTATTTT.

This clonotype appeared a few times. The CDR3: CSVGTARNIQYF. The CDR3 nucleotides are TGCAGCGTGGGGACAGCGAGGAACATTCAGTACTTC. The rearrangement joins TRBV29-1 to TRBJ2-4; 7 nucleotides align to TRBD1. Trimming at V came to 6 bases and at J to 7 bases, leaving 6 bases not matched to a gene. Germline CDR1 SQVTM, CDR2 ANQGSEA. The CDR3 has 12 amino acids.

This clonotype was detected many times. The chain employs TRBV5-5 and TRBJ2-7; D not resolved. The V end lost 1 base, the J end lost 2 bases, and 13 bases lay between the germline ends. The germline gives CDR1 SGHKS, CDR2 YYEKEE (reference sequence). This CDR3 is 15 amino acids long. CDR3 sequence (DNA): TGTGCCAGCAGCTTGCAAGGCGGATCCACCTACGAGCAGTACTTC. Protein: CASSLQGGSTYEQYF. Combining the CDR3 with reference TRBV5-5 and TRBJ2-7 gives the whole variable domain DAGVTQSPTHLIKTRGQQVTLRCSPISGHKSVSWYQQVLGQGPQFIFQYYEKEERGRGNFPDRFSARQFPNYSSELNVNALLLGDSALYLCASSLQGGSTYEQYFGPGTRLTVT.

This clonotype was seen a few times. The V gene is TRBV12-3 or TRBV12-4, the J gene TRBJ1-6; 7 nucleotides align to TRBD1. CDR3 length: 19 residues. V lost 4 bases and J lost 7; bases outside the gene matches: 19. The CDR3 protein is CASSSGGTAFYSPNSPLHF. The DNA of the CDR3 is TGTGCCAGCAGTTCAGGAGGGACAGCCTTTTATTCACCAAATTCACCCCTCCACTTT.

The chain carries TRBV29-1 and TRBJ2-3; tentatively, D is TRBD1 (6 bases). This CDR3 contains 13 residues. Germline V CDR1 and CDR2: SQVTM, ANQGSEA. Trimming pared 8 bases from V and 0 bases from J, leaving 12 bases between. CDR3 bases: TGCAGCTCGGACAGAGAAAGCACAGATACGCAGTATTTT. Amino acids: CSSDRESTDTQYF.

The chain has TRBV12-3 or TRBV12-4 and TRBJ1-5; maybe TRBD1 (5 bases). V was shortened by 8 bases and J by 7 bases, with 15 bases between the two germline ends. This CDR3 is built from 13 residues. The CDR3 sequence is CASCRGAGQPQHF. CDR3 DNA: TGTGCCAGCTGTAGAGGGGCGGGACAGCCCCAGCATTTT.

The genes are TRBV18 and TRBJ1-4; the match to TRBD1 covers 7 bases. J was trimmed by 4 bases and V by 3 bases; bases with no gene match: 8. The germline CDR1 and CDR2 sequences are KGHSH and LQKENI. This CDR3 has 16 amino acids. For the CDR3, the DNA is TGTGCCAGCTCACCCCGGCGGGGACAGCGTAATGAAAAACTGTTTTTT. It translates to CASSPRRGQRNEKLFF. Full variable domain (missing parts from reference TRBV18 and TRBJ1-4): NAGVMQNPRHLVRRRGQEARLRCSPMKGHSHVYWYRQLPEEGLKFMVYLQKENIIDESGMPKERFSAEFPKEGPSILRIQQVVRGDSAAYFCASSPRRGQRNEKLFFGSGTQLSVL.

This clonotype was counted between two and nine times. DNA for the CDR3: TGCGCCAGCAGCTTGGGCAGGGAAGGCAATCAGCCCCAGCATTTT. Its protein product is CASSLGREGNQPQHF. The rearrangement links TRBV5-1 to TRBJ1-5, with D tentatively TRBD1 (5 bases). The CDR3 is 15 residues long. Trimming took off 0 bases at V and 2 bases at J, with 9 bases between the two ends. Per germline, CDR1 SGHRS and CDR2 YFSETQ.